This T cell receptor beta chain was captured in a study of T cell changes during pregnancy in multiple sclerosis (dated by TCRdb to between 2018 and 2021). Regarding the complete study: The study examined how the T cell repertoire changed over the course of pregnancy in women with multiple sclerosis.

In regard to this clone: The antigen it binds to is not known. The record has no base qualities; no much larger clone is one base away.

The library was produced with the immunoSEQ multiplex PCR assay. Sourced from immuneACCESS, this table was stored by TCRdb with only in-frame sequences that have V and J called. A share of the clones is absent; for the studies checked, an unresolved V gene accounts for under half, and the remainder has no known explanation. Present in this sample are some 89,000 clones, over 90% of which were seen just once. Roughly 2.5% of the sample lies in the top ten. CDR1 and CDR2, looked up from the germline V gene (reference sequence), are MNHEY and SMNVEV. Trimming takes 8 bases off V and 6 bases off J; junction bases not matched to a gene: 10. The CDR3 spans 15 residues, from the cysteine through the phenylalanine. CDR3 DNA is the only sequence kept; it has 45 bases, read in frame from the first base.

The clonotype was recovered from a female donor with multiple sclerosis, enrolled in a pregnancy study. This sample comprised peripheral blood, obtained in the third trimester of pregnancy. This receptor chain uses TRBV27 and TRBJ2-3; TRBD2 matches 11 bases in the middle. CDR3 sequence: CASHKLAGGRDTQYF. The nucleotide sequence is given as TGTGCCAGCCATAAATTAGCGGGGGGGCGGGATACGCAGTATTTT.